Listed here are 18 T cell receptor beta chains from one sample, sequenced in a study of shared clonotypes between healthy human individuals. Repertoires were generated with immunoSEQ multiplex PCR, while TCRdb's copy carries only in-frame clones and drops some. The sample lists roughly 1,500,000 clones; under 99% were seen once. Sequenced material: naive CD4+ T cells sorted from blood. This sample's subset: CD45RA+ positively selected. The receptors derive from a young man in good health.

The V gene is TRBV4-2, the J gene TRBJ2-1; 13 nucleotides line up with TRBD2. Germline CDR1 and CDR2: LGHNA and YNFKEQ. Losses at the gene ends were 1 base for V and 6 bases for J; bases not matched to a gene: 9. This CDR3 comprises 18 residues. The DNA for the CDR3 is TGTGCCAGCAGCCAAGTCTCGGCGGGACTAGCGGGGAGCAATGAGCAGTTCTTC. This encodes CASSQVSAGLAGSNEQFF.

V usage is TRBV19 and J usage is TRBJ2-2; 9 bases are a match to TRBD2. The germline gives CDR1 LNHDA, CDR2 SQIVND (reference sequence). The CDR3 covers 17 residues. V gave up 6 bases and J gave up 0 bases; unmatched junction bases: 8. As DNA, the CDR3 is TGTGCCAGTAGGACCGGGACTAGCCGCGCGAACACCGGGGAGCTGTTTTTT. Translating gives CASRTGTSRANTGELFF.

V is TRBV7-2 and J is TRBJ2-5, with 9 bases matching TRBD2. J gave up 1 base and V 1 base, and 4 bases lay outside the gene matches. This CDR3 has 16 residues. In germline, CDR1 is SGHTA, CDR2 FQGNSA. As DNA, the CDR3 is TGTGCCAGCAGCTTAGGGCTAGCGGGACGCCAAGAGACCCAGTACTTC. Translating gives CASSLGLAGRQETQYF.

The chain has TRBV7-2 and TRBJ2-7; 7 nucleotides line up with TRBD1. V trimming: 3 bases; J trimming: 5 bases; junction bases outside the gene matches: 10. The length of the CDR3 is 15 residues. The germline CDR1 and CDR2 sequences are SGHTA and FQGNSA. CDR3 bases: TGTGCCAGCAGCTTGGCCGACAGGGCGTTAGACGAGCAGTACTTC. This gives the protein CASSLADRALDEQYF.

The gene calls are TRBV5-1 and TRBJ1-3; D not certain. The CDR3 spans 17 residues. Germline V lookup: CDR1 SGHRS, CDR2 YFSETQ. Deletions cut 0 bases from V and 0 bases from J, with 13 bases between. The CDR3: CASSLDLGTDSGNTIYF. For the CDR3, the DNA is TGCGCCAGCAGCTTGGACTTGGGCACCGACTCTGGAAACACCATATATTTT.

Comments on this clone: The same CDR3 also results from other DNA sequences found in this sample. The rearrangement links TRBV5-6 to TRBJ2-7, with D unresolved. In germline, CDR1 is SGHDT, CDR2 YYEEEE. The CDR3 is 12 residues long. Between the trimmed V and J ends, which lost 0 bases and 2 bases, there was a span of 3 bases. CDR3 in amino acids: CASSLGTYEQYF. The CDR3 DNA sequence: TGTGCCAGCAGCTTGGGGACCTACGAGCAGTACTTC.

V is TRBV29-1 and J is TRBJ2-3, with unresolved D. Germline CDR1 is SQVTM and CDR2 is ANQGSEA. Trimming left V 4 bases short and J 2 bases short, with 10 bases between. The CDR3 extends over 13 amino acids. The CDR3 coding sequence is TGCAGCGTTGGTACCAGGTTCACAGATACGCAGTATTTT. It encodes CSVGTRFTDTQYF.

Concerning this clone: The same CDR3 is also encoded by other DNA sequences in this sample. The chain links TRBV5-4 to TRBJ2-3; tentatively, D is TRBD2 (5 bases). The CDR3 consists of 14 residues. The V end lost 4 bases, the J end lost 2 bases, and 11 bases lay between the germline ends. The germline CDR1 and CDR2 sequences are SGHNT and YYREEE (reference sequence). DNA for the CDR3: TGTGCCAGCAGCCCCGGAGGCTACACAGATACGCAGTATTTT. Translating it yields CASSPGGYTDTQYF.

A single count supports this clone. This rearrangement joins TRBV7-8 to TRBJ2-7; TRBD2 might be the D (6 bases). The V and J ends lost 11 bases and 2 bases respectively, with 13 bases between them. Germline CDR1 is SGHVS and CDR2 is FQNEAQ. The CDR3 contains 12 residues. The CDR3: CAPTGAAYEQYF. CDR3 DNA sequence: TGTGCCCCCACGGGAGCAGCCTACGAGCAGTACTTC.

V usage is TRBV7-2 and J usage is TRBJ2-7, with 12 bases matching TRBD2. V lost 0 bases and J lost 5; bases outside the gene matches: 8. CDR3 length equals 17 residues. Germline CDR1 reads SGHTA; CDR2 reads FQGNSA. The CDR3 DNA is TGTGCCAGCAGCTTAGCCGCGACTAGCGGGAGATTTAACGAGCAGTACTTC. Its translation: CASSLAATSGRFNEQYF.

The chain combines TRBV11-2 with TRBJ2-2; D may be TRBD1 (6 bases). The CDR3 covers 14 residues. Looked up from germline, CDR1 is SGHAT and CDR2 is FQNNGV. Trimming pared 1 base from V and 7 bases from J, leaving 10 bases between. For the CDR3, the DNA is TGTGCCAGCAGCTTAGCTTACAGGGTCGGGGAGCTGTTTTTT. Its translation: CASSLAYRVGELFF.

This chain links TRBV10-2 with TRBJ2-2; the match to TRBD2 covers 9 bases. The CDR3 contains 14 residues. Germline CDR1 and CDR2: WSHSY and SAAADI. V lost 3 bases and J lost 5; bases outside the gene matches: 1. The CDR3: CASSDLAGTGELFF. For the CDR3, the DNA is TGCGCCAGCAGTGACCTAGCGGGAACCGGGGAGCTGTTTTTT.

This clone has a single count. The chain has TRBV7-2 and TRBJ2-7; no reliable D call. V lost 0 bases and J 5 bases, leaving 20 bases between the germline ends. The germline CDR1 and CDR2 sequences are SGHTA and FQGNSA. The CDR3 contains 17 residues. This CDR3 is CASSLAPFARVGHEQYF. For the CDR3, the DNA is TGTGCCAGCAGCTTAGCCCCCTTCGCGCGTGTGGGTCACGAGCAGTACTTC.

The rearrangement links TRBV5-1 to TRBJ2-7; D is unresolved. There are 17 residues in the CDR3. The germline gives CDR1 SGHRS, CDR2 YFSETQ. V lost 2 bases, J lost 1 base, and 19 bases lay in between. CDR3 coding DNA: TGCGCCAGCAGCTTTAACCCCGGTCGCAGAATATCCTACGAGCAGTACTTC. It is translated as CASSFNPGRRISYEQYF.

A note on this clone: The identical CDR3 is also encoded by other nucleotide sequences in the sample. This sequence joins TRBV5-1 and TRBJ2-6, with D possibly TRBD1 on 5 matching bases. CDR3 length: 14 amino acids. Trimming took 6 bases from V and 0 from J, leaving 7 bases between them. CDR1 and CDR2 (germline): SGHRS, YFSETQ. The CDR3 sequence is CASTDSSGANVLTF. The CDR3 nucleotides read TGCGCCAGCACCGACAGCTCTGGGGCCAACGTCCTGACTTTC.

The rearrangement uses TRBV27 and TRBJ1-2; possibly TRBD1 for D (5 bases). Germline values: CDR1 MNHEY, CDR2 SMNVEV (reference sequence). V lost 8 bases to trimming and J lost 0 bases, with 19 bases between them. The CDR3 sequence is 16 residues long. The CDR3 DNA reads as TGTGCCAGCCCGAGCGGCGCAGGGACGGCTAACTATGGCTACACCTTC. Its translation is CASPSGAGTANYGYTF.

The rearrangement joins TRBV28 to TRBJ2-7; D is ambiguous. Germline CDR1 MDHEN, CDR2 SYDVKM. V was trimmed by 4 bases and J by 1 base, leaving 11 bases between them. CDR3 length: 14 residues. CDR3 sequence: CASSSPQSSYEQYF. As DNA, the CDR3 is TGTGCCAGCAGTTCGCCTCAGAGTTCCTACGAGCAGTACTTC.

The chain is built from TRBV28 and TRBJ2-3; the D gene is possibly TRBD2 (6 bases). Germline V gene sequence: CDR1 MDHEN, CDR2 SYDVKM. Trimming stripped 5 bases from V and 4 bases from J, with 10 bases between. The length of the CDR3 is 13 residues. The DNA of the CDR3 is TGTGCCAGCAGTCCCCGACTAGCAGATACGCAGTATTTT. This gives the protein CASSPRLADTQYF.